Following are 4 T cell receptor beta chains from one sample sequenced in a study of blood T cell repertoires in COVID-19. The method was immunoSEQ multiplex PCR; TCRdb's version includes in-frame clones alone and lacks a portion of them. The sample includes some 110,000 clones, about 89% of them seen just once. The specimen sequenced was peripheral blood. The receptors were sampled from a man aged 40-50 years with acute or convalescent COVID-19.

This clone showed up just once. The rearrangement links TRBV4-1 to TRBJ1-3, with D hard to call. Germline CDR1 and CDR2: MGHRA and YSYEKL. V was cut by 0 bases and J by 0 bases, with 12 bases left in between. The CDR3 length is 17 residues. The CDR3 coding sequence is TGCGCCAGCAGCCAAGATCTATATGATAGCTCTGGAAACACCATATATTTT. Translation gives CASSQDLYDSSGNTIYF.

The V call is TRBV11-2, the J call TRBJ1-1; D is unresolved. V lost 6 bases and J 2 bases, leaving 10 bases between the germline ends. The germline V gene has CDR1 SGHAT and CDR2 FQNNGV. This CDR3 has 13 amino acids. The CDR3 is CASRLMGNTEAFF. CDR3 nucleotides: TGTGCCAGCAGGTTGATGGGCAACACTGAAGCTTTCTTT.

The V call is TRBV15, the J call TRBJ1-1, with D hard to call. The germline CDR1 and CDR2 sequences are LNHNV and YYDKDF (reference sequence). V was shortened by 2 bases and J by 10 bases, with 17 bases between the two germline ends. CDR3 size: 14 residues. The CDR3 region has the DNA TGTGCCACCAGCAGAATCGTTAGTTCGGGTGGAGCTTTCTTT. It yields the protein CATSRIVSSGGAFF. Complete variable domain (other parts from reference TRBV15 and TRBJ1-1): DAMVIQNPRYQVTQFGKPVTLSCSQTLNHNVMYWYQQKSSQAPKLLFHYYDKDFNNEADTPDNFQSRRPNTSFCFLDIRSPGLGDTAMYLCATSRIVSSGGAFFGQGTRLTVV.

This rearrangement joins TRBV13 to TRBJ1-4, with D tentatively TRBD1 (5 bases). Germline lookup yields CDR1 PRHDT and CDR2 FYEKMQ (reference sequence). The CDR3 is 18 amino acids. V shed 1 base and J shed 6 bases, with 21 bases lying between them. The CDR3 reads CASSLAGQGRSRHEKLFF. The CDR3 region has the DNA TGTGCCAGCAGCTTAGCTGGGCAGGGAAGGAGTCGGCATGAAAAACTGTTTTTT. The complete variable domain, with remaining parts taken from reference TRBV13 and TRBJ1-4, reads AAGVIQSPRHLIKEKRETATLKCYPIPRHDTVYWYQQGPGQDPQFLISFYEKMQSDKGSIPDRFSAQQFSDYHSELNMSSLELGDSALYFCASSLAGQGRSRHEKLFFGSGTQLSVL.